The 30 T cell receptor beta chains in this list originate from one sample, sequenced in a study of technical replicates of blood from a few donors. Measured with immunoSEQ multiplex PCR; TCRdb has only the in-frame clones, and not every one. Altogether 80,000 to 85,000 clones are present, about 91% being singletons, with the ten largest covering roughly 0.38%. Specimen: T cells isolated from PBMCs. The source of these receptors is a human donor in good health.

The chain joins TRBV19 to TRBJ1-3; D is unresolved. The CDR3 runs 17 residues. V was trimmed by 1 base and J by 0 bases, leaving 13 bases between them. The germline CDR1 and CDR2 sequences are LNHDA and SQIVND (reference sequence). The CDR3 DNA sequence: TGTGCCAGTAGTATAGTGGTCACAGCCAGCTCTGGAAACACCATATATTTT. Translating gives CASSIVVTASSGNTIYF.

This clone occurred once. The J gene is TRBJ2-7, the V gene TRBV19; 8 nucleotides agree with TRBD2. Trimming took 6 bases from V and 0 from J; bases not matched to a gene: 7. Looked up from germline, CDR1 is LNHDA and CDR2 is SQIVND (reference sequence). The CDR3 consists of 15 residues. CDR3 residues: CASSPQLAASYEQYF. CDR3 in DNA: TGTGCCAGTAGCCCTCAACTAGCGGCCTCCTACGAGCAGTACTTC.

The chain recombines TRBV7-9 with TRBJ1-4; D unresolved. The V end was cut by 5 bases, the J end by 8 bases, with 24 bases between. This CDR3 spans 17 amino acids. Germline assignment: CDR1 SEHNR and CDR2 FQNEAQ (reference sequence). CDR3 residues: CASSAAGNGQFKEKLFF. CDR3 in DNA: TGTGCCAGCAGCGCCGCGGGTAATGGCCAATTCAAGGAAAAACTGTTTTTT.

V usage is TRBV9 and J usage is TRBJ1-1; no reliable D call. Trimming removed 0 bases at V and 1 base at J, with 4 bases between. The CDR3 has 13 residues. Germline V gene data show CDR1 as SGDLS and CDR2 as YYNGEE. CDR3 protein: CASSVEQNTEAFF. The CDR3 region has the DNA TGTGCCAGCAGCGTAGAACAGAACACTGAAGCTTTCTTT.

V and J are TRBV30 and TRBJ2-1; TRBD2 agrees at 9 bases. CDR1 GTSNPN and CDR2 SVGIG come from the germline V gene (reference sequence). The CDR3 consists of 16 residues. The junction had 13 bases not matched to a gene; V was cut back by 2 bases and J by 8 bases. The CDR3 reads CAWSPGSGSWGDEQFF. For the CDR3, the DNA is TGTGCCTGGAGTCCAGGTAGCGGGAGTTGGGGGGATGAGCAGTTCTTC. The full variable domain, rest sourced from reference TRBV30 and TRBJ2-1, is SQTIHQWPATLVQPVGSPLSLECTVEGTSNPNLYWYRQAAGRGLQLLFYSVGIGQISSEVPQNLSASRPQDRQFILSSKKLLLSDSGFYLCAWSPGSGSWGDEQFFGPGTRLTVL.

The rearrangement links TRBV11-2 to TRBJ1-2, with TRBD1 matching over 9 bases. Trimming removed 3 bases from V and 3 bases from J; junction bases left unmatched: 2. The CDR3 loop spans 14 amino acids. Germline V CDR1 and CDR2: SGHAT, FQNNGV. The CDR3 coding sequence is TGTGCCAGCAGCTTCGGACAGGGGCACTATGGCTACACCTTC. Its translation is CASSFGQGHYGYTF.

The chain uses TRBV19 and TRBJ2-3; no reliable D call. Germline V gene lookup returns CDR1 LNHDA and CDR2 SQIVND (reference sequence). The CDR3 consists of 14 residues. Trimming cost V 0 bases and J 2 bases, with 6 bases left between them. DNA of the CDR3: TGTGCCAGTAGTATAGAGCGGAACACAGATACGCAGTATTTT. Its protein product is CASSIERNTDTQYF.

By frequency in the sample, this clone is medium-sized. CDR3 region: CASSYPEGNYGYTF. CDR3 bases: TGTGCCAGCAGTTACCCAGAGGGTAACTATGGCTACACCTTC. The genes are TRBV28 and TRBJ1-2; D call uncertain. This CDR3 is 14 amino acids long. V was pared by 4 bases and J by 1 base, with 10 bases between. Germline CDR1 is MDHEN and CDR2 is SYDVKM.

For the CDR3, the DNA is TGTGCCAGCAGCTTATATCCGGGACTAGCGGGAGTGGCCTACGAGCAGTACTTC. Encoded protein: CASSLYPGLAGVAYEQYF. The chain couples TRBV7-3 to TRBJ2-7; 14 bases fit TRBD2. Germline V gives CDR1 SGHTA, CDR2 FQGTGA. V gave up 2 bases and J gave up 2 bases; unmatched junction bases: 8. The CDR3 consists of 18 residues.

The chain links TRBV7-2 to TRBJ2-3; 9 positions match TRBD1. The CDR3 is 15 residues long. V gave up 6 bases and J gave up 3 bases; unmatched junction bases: 7. Germline V gene sequence: CDR1 SGHTA, CDR2 FQGNSA. The CDR3 coding sequence is TGTGCCAGCAGTATCACAGGGGGCCGTACAGATACGCAGTATTTT. This codes for CASSITGGRTDTQYF.

This clone has more than one count but fewer than ten. This chain links TRBV6-5 with TRBJ1-4, with D tentatively TRBD1 (5 bases). There are 11 residues in the CDR3. V lost 2 bases, J lost 12 bases, and 7 bases lay in between. From germline, CDR1 is MNHEY and CDR2 SVGAGI. The CDR3 sequence: CASSYAGELFF. The CDR3 region has the DNA TGTGCCAGCAGTTACGCGGGGGAACTGTTTTTT.

The chain links TRBV6-6 to TRBJ1-3; D gene uncertain. This CDR3 comprises 14 residues. Trimming shortened V by 7 bases and J by 4 bases, and 14 bases separated the two germline ends. In germline, CDR1 is MNHNY, CDR2 SVGAGI (reference sequence). In DNA, the CDR3 is TGTGCCAGCATCGGAGGGATCTCCGGAAACACCATATATTTT. Its translation: CASIGGISGNTIYF.

This clone occurred a few times. This chain connects TRBV9 to TRBJ2-5, with TRBD1 as a possible D gene (6 bases). V was pared by 0 bases and J by 5 bases, with 14 bases between. This CDR3 region has 15 residues. CDR1 SGDLS and CDR2 YYNGEE come from the germline V gene. The CDR3 reads CASSVGPGAWETQYF. The CDR3 nucleotides read TGTGCCAGCAGCGTAGGTCCAGGGGCGTGGGAGACCCAGTACTTC.

The chain is built from TRBV29-1 and TRBJ2-7; D unresolved. CDR3 size: 13 residues. The germline gives CDR1 SQVTM, CDR2 ANQGSEA. V was cut by 0 bases and J by 1 base, with 7 bases left in between. CDR3 in amino acids: CSVEDYGSYEQYF. CDR3 DNA sequence: TGCAGCGTTGAAGATTACGGGTCCTACGAGCAGTACTTC.

The chain joins TRBV7-3 to TRBJ2-7; 8 bases map to TRBD1. CDR1 and CDR2 (germline): SGHTA, FQGTGA. CDR3 size: 13 residues. V was clipped by 3 bases and J by 7 bases; unmatched bases: 5. The chain's CDR3 is CASSLGQEGEQYF. CDR3 DNA: TGTGCCAGCAGCTTGGGACAGGAGGGGGAGCAGTACTTC.

V is TRBV4-2 and J is TRBJ1-4, with D possibly being TRBD1 (5 bases). Trimming removed 1 base at V and 2 bases at J, with 11 bases between. The germline gives CDR1 LGHNA, CDR2 YNFKEQ. This CDR3 spans 16 amino acids. The CDR3 loop is CASSQGSAGTNEKLFF. The CDR3 nucleotides are TGTGCCAGCAGCCAAGGATCGGCAGGGACTAATGAAAAACTGTTTTTT.

The rearrangement links TRBV7-2 to TRBJ1-1; no clear D gene. Trimming removed 3 bases at V and 1 base at J, with 9 bases between. Looked up from germline, CDR1 is SGHTA and CDR2 is FQGNSA. The CDR3 is 14 amino acids. For the CDR3, the DNA is TGTGCCAGCAGCTTCTACGGTACGAACACTGAAGCTTTCTTT. It is translated as CASSFYGTNTEAFF. The full variable domain, completed using reference TRBV7-2 and TRBJ1-1, is GAGVSQSPSNKVTEKGKDVELRCDPISGHTALYWYRQSLGQGLEFLIYFQGNSAPDKSGLPSDRFSAERTGGSVSTLTIQRTQQEDSAVYLCASSFYGTNTEAFFGQGTRLTVV.

This clone was picked up one time. V is TRBV27 and J is TRBJ1-1; the D is unclear. The CDR3 sequence is 14 residues long. V lost 3 bases and J 0 bases, leaving 8 bases between the germline ends. In germline, CDR1 is MNHEY, CDR2 SMNVEV (reference sequence). DNA of the CDR3: TGTGCCAGCAGTTTGAACAGTTTGAACACTGAAGCTTTCTTT. Translating it yields CASSLNSLNTEAFF.

The chain has TRBV27 and TRBJ2-7; D is perhaps TRBD2 (5 bases). The V end lost 0 bases, the J end lost 7 bases, and 19 bases lay between the germline ends. Germline values: CDR1 MNHEY, CDR2 SMNVEV (reference sequence). CDR3 size: 16 residues. The CDR3 loop is CASSLSSPVLGGEQYF. The CDR3 DNA is TGTGCCAGCAGTTTATCCTCTCCCGTCCTAGGCGGGGAGCAGTACTTC.

The chain joins TRBV6-1 to TRBJ1-1; 8 bases fit TRBD1. This CDR3 is built from 13 residues. J lost 7 bases, V lost 5 bases, and 6 bases had no gene match. Germline loops: CDR1 MNHNS, CDR2 SASEGT. CDR3 sequence reads: CASSWTGMGEAFF. As DNA, the CDR3 is TGTGCCAGCAGTTGGACAGGGATGGGTGAAGCTTTCTTT.

The chain uses TRBV18 and TRBJ2-7, with 10 bases fitting TRBD1. J gave up 5 bases and V 2 bases, and 3 bases lay outside the gene matches. The CDR3 covers 14 residues. The germline V gene has CDR1 KGHSH and CDR2 LQKENI. CDR3 nucleotides: TGTGCCAGCTCACCATGGGACAGGGGCCACGAGCAGTACTTC. This gives the protein CASSPWDRGHEQYF.

This chain links TRBV5-4 with TRBJ2-1; 8 bases fit TRBD1. J was trimmed by 4 bases and V by 4 bases; bases with no gene match: 7. There are 15 residues in the CDR3. CDR1 SGHNT and CDR2 YYREEE come from the germline V gene (reference sequence). CDR3 sequence reads: CASSPWTGMYNEQFF. The DNA of the CDR3 is TGTGCCAGCAGCCCCTGGACAGGGATGTACAATGAGCAGTTCTTC.

The chain has TRBV5-6 and TRBJ2-7; the match to TRBD1 covers 8 bases. CDR1 and CDR2 from the germline V gene are SGHDT and YYEEEE. This CDR3 region has 14 residues. Losses at the gene ends were 3 bases for V and 1 base for J; bases not matched to a gene: 3. The CDR3 is CASSYGTGSYEQYF. The CDR3 nucleotides are TGTGCCAGCAGCTACGGGACAGGATCCTACGAGCAGTACTTC.

This chain links TRBV30 with TRBJ1-5, with a weak D call TRBD1 (5 bases). V lost 2 bases and J 1 base, leaving 21 bases between the germline ends. Per the germline V gene, CDR1 is GTSNPN and CDR2 is SVGIG (reference sequence). The CDR3 has 18 residues. The CDR3 spells CAWSNRGRPIRSNQPQHF. The CDR3 nucleotides are TGTGCCTGGAGTAATCGGGGGAGGCCCATAAGGAGCAATCAGCCCCAGCATTTT.

The rearrangement links TRBV19 to TRBJ1-3; TRBD1 might be the D (5 bases). This CDR3 spans 16 amino acids. Trimming shortened V by 7 bases and J by 4 bases, and 20 bases separated the two germline ends. CDR1 LNHDA and CDR2 SQIVND come from the germline V gene (reference sequence). The CDR3 nucleotides read TGTGCCAGTATTAGGGGACTGACTGAAGGAGGAAACACCATATATTTT. Amino acid sequence: CASIRGLTEGGNTIYF.

This chain connects TRBV10-2 to TRBJ1-5, with TRBD1 as a possible D gene (5 bases). This CDR3 contains 14 residues. CDR1 WSHSY and CDR2 SAAADI come from the germline V gene. Trimming took off 4 bases at V and 3 bases at J, with 10 bases between the two ends. The CDR3 nucleotides read TGCGCCAGCAGTGCACGGGGGAACAATCAGCCCCAGCATTTT. It encodes CASSARGNNQPQHF.

The CDR3 nucleotides read TGTGCCAGCAGATATAGCGGGAGGACCGGGGAGCTGTTTTTT. It yields the protein CASRYSGRTGELFF. The V call is TRBV27, the J call TRBJ2-2; 10 bases match TRBD2. The CDR3 is 14 residues long. The ends lost 6 bases at V and 5 bases at J; junction bases unmatched: 3. Germline V CDR1 and CDR2: MNHEY, SMNVEV (reference sequence).

The CDR3 sequence: CASRWRGSISTDTQYF. CDR3 in DNA: TGTGCCAGTAGGTGGCGGGGCTCTATATCCACAGATACGCAGTATTTT. The rearrangement uses TRBV19 and TRBJ2-3; D is perhaps TRBD2 (6 bases). V was clipped by 6 bases and J by 2 bases, with 18 bases between them. The CDR3 sequence is 16 residues long. The germline V gene encodes CDR1 LNHDA and CDR2 SQIVND (reference sequence). The full variable domain, with the rest looked up from reference TRBV19 and TRBJ2-3, is DGGITQSPKYLFRKEGQNVTLSCEQNLNHDAMYWYRQDPGQGLRLIYYSQIVNDFQKGDIAEGYSVSREKKESFPLTVTSAQKNPTAFYLCASRWRGSISTDTQYFGPGTRLTVL.

The chain has TRBV9 and TRBJ1-4, with 7 bases fitting TRBD1. Germline CDR1 reads SGDLS; CDR2 reads YYNGEE. This CDR3 has 14 residues. V lost 4 bases and J lost 8; bases outside the gene matches: 8. CDR3 in amino acids: CASSPGQTPEKLFF. The CDR3 coding sequence is TGTGCCAGCAGCCCGGGACAGACTCCCGAAAAACTGTTTTTT. The full variable domain, its missing parts supplied by reference TRBV9 and TRBJ1-4, is DSGVTQTPKHLITATGQRVTLRCSPRSGDLSVYWYQQSLDQGLQFLIQYYNGEERAKGNILERFSAQQFPDLHSELNLSSLELGDSALYFCASSPGQTPEKLFFGSGTQLSVL.

The V gene is TRBV4-1, the J gene TRBJ1-6; 7 nucleotides align to TRBD1. The CDR3 sequence is 15 residues long. Germline V lookup: CDR1 MGHRA, CDR2 YSYEKL. V was pared by 1 base and J by 14 bases, with 11 bases of the junction left unmatched. CDR3 in DNA: TGCGCCAGCAGCCAAGCCGGGACAGCTAGCCTTGCCCTCCACTTT. It encodes CASSQAGTASLALHF.